This paragraph covers one T cell receptor (beta chain) sequence. The data were produced by immunoSEQ multiplex PCR, yet TCRdb's version contains in-frame clones alone and is incomplete. The listing records about 210,000 clones. These data belong to a study of control samples from healthy donors and cancer patients. Per germline, CDR1 MNHEY and CDR2 SVGAGI. The CDR3 is made up of 15 amino acids. V lost 4 bases and J lost 3, with 13 bases in between. The sequence derives from a woman aged 30 to 39 in good health. What was sequenced was blood. V is TRBV6-5 and J is TRBJ1-3; TRBD1 is a possible D gene (6 bases). DNA for the CDR3: TGTGCCAGCAGTTCACAACAGGGTGGTGGAAACACCATATATTTT. As protein: CASSSQQGGGNTIYF.